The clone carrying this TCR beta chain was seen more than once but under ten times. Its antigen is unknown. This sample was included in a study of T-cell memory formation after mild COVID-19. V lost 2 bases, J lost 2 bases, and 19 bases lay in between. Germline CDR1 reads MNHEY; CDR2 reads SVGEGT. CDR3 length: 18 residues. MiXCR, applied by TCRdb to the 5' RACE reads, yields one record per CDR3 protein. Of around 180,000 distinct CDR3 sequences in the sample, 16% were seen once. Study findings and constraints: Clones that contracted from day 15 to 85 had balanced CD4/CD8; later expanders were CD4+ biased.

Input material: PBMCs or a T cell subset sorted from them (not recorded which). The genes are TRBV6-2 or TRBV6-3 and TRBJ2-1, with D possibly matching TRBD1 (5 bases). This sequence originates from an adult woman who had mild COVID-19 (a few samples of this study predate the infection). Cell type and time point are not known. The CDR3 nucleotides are TGTGCCAGCAGTTACGGGGCTCTAGGGATGTTACCCTACAATGAGCAGTTCTTC. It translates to CASSYGALGMLPYNEQFF.